The source of this T cell receptor beta chain is a study of cytomegalovirus exposure and HLA in healthy donors. V shed 4 bases and J shed 1 base, with 8 bases lying between them. CDR3 length equals 14 residues. CDR1 and CDR2 (germline): MDHEN, SYDVKM. Primers: 60 Vbeta forward and 13 Jbeta reverse. Method: immunoSEQ multiplex PCR; TCRdb's copy keeps in-frame clones and lacks some. This table has about 180,000 clones, over 75% appearing once. The clonotype comes from a woman aged 50 to 60 in good health and CMV-seronegative. This chain links TRBV28 with TRBJ1-3; no clear D gene. Sequenced material: PBMCs. The CDR3 DNA follows: TGTGCCAGCAGTTGGAAGAGGTCTGGAAACACCATATATTTT. Translating gives CASSWKRSGNTIYF.